This TCR beta chain appears in the sequencing data of a study of blood T cell repertoires in COVID-19 (dated by TCRdb to 2018 to 2020). A note on the overall study: The collaborator samples originated in the United States, Italy and Spain and spanned the acute and convalescent phases of COVID-19. The prospective study material was composed of cDNA or gDNA derived from T cells, B-cell-depleted T cells, or PBMCs. The dataset comprised deeply sampled blood TCRbeta repertoires from subjects exposed to, actively infected with, or recovered from COVID-19. The repertoires were released in a freely available public database intended as a resource for research on the immune response to SARS-CoV-2. Samples came from the ongoing ImmuneRACE study (first 160 participants) plus 1,254 subjects from 6 global collaborators. A de-identified subject ID, COVID-19 status, age in years and sex were almost always included in the sample metadata. Where available, HLA class I and class II types were taken from metadata supplied by the sample provider and were not determined by assay-based typing. What the authors observed across the whole study: How much clinical and demographic metadata was included differed by source and by participant, and the metadata was provided uncurated.

Collaborating institutions collected whole blood in K2EDTA tubes following their own protocols. For TCRbeta analysis, collaborators shipped samples as frozen whole blood, isolated PBMCs, or DNA extracted from either of those sample types. Details on this clone: This clone's antigen is unknown. Within one base of it there is no much larger clone, and no base qualities were kept.

Via the germline V gene, CDR1 is MNHEY and CDR2 SVGEGT. A distance of 10 bases separates the germline ends of V and J, which lose 4 bases and 6 bases respectively. The CDR3 measures 13 amino acids from cysteine to phenylalanine. Only CDR3 DNA remains: 39 bases, in frame from the first base. TCRbeta CDR3 regions were amplified from genomic DNA by means of the immunoSEQ Assay, a bias-controlled multiplex PCR. Per the source publication's procedure: Nucleated cell counts per sample were estimated from amplification of reference gene primers within the assay. To quantify the absolute abundance of each unique TCRbeta CDR3 rearrangement, sequence reads were collapsed and filtered. For each sample, productive Simpson clonality was calculated as the square root of Simpson's diversity index over productive rearrangements. The table comes from immuneACCESS by way of TCRdb, which keeps in-frame sequences with V and J called. Part of the clones is missing from these tables; in studies checked, under half for an unresolved V gene and the rest for unknown reasons. For V, J and clone size, that table is used; D and trimming come from the DNA. For this sample there are a few hundred thousand clones; approximately 90% appear just once. The ten most abundant clones make up less than 3% of the sample.

Here the chain combines TRBV6-2 or TRBV6-3 and TRBJ2-1; the D gene remains uncertain. The specimen was peripheral blood. The TCR sequence derives from a woman aged 25 to 39 with active or convalescent COVID-19. The DNA sequence is TGTGCCAGCAGTTTGATGGGCCCCAATGAGCAGTTCTTC. This is translated as CASSLMGPNEQFF.